This T cell receptor (beta chain) was sequenced in a study of blood T cell repertoires in COVID-19. As for the study in general: The analysed material was cDNA or gDNA that came from T cells, B-cell-depleted T cells, or PBMCs.

Profiling relied on immunoSEQ multiplex PCR, and the TCRdb table lists in-frame clones only, not all of them. The sample holds tens of thousands of clones, roughly 87% seen once. The CDR3 runs 17 residues. Trimming at V came to 4 bases and at J to 7 bases, leaving 17 bases not matched to a gene. Germline V gene data show CDR1 as LGHDT and CDR2 as YNNKEL (reference sequence). V and J are TRBV3-1 (or the pseudogene TRBV3-2) and TRBJ2-5; 8 nucleotides align to TRBD2. The TCR sequence derives from a woman aged 50 to 60 with active or convalescent COVID-19. The specimen sequenced was peripheral blood. The CDR3 DNA reads TGTGCCAGCAGCCCCCCTGTTAGCGGGGTGAACTTAGGGACCCAGTACTTC. Amino acid sequence: CASSPPVSGVNLGTQYF.